This T cell receptor beta chain emerged from a study of cytomegalovirus exposure and HLA in healthy donors (dated by TCRdb to the late 2010s). Study-wide context: An earlier analysis of approximately 550 of the donors reported roughly 300 Gb of sequence data and 100 million to 140 million unique TCR beta sequences from approximately 180 million T cells. Among around 400 genotyped donors of the cohort, an average of around 240,000 unique TCR beta nucleotide sequences was sequenced per donor, of which about 18% were non-productive. Along with the roughly 670-subject first cohort, a separate validation cohort of about 110 different subjects was used. Four or five DR-DQ haplotypes were handled as single units for association and clustering because linkage in the cohort was strong. To decide whether each TCR beta V gene segment behaved as functional or pseudogenic, an earlier analysis of some 600 of the donors relied on high-throughput TCR beta sequencing. In a later analysis, previously published TCR beta repertoires from some 640 donors were re-analyzed and high-resolution HLA genotyping was added so that TCR occurrence patterns could be studied. Rather than using new phenotypic data, the later analysis identified candidate immune exposures from TCR beta sequences and from how often those sequences occurred across donors. A later genetic analysis used genome-wide SNP genotypes for 398 of the 666 donors, treating that subset as a discovery cohort. Every repertoire in the discovery cohort had been generated on one and the same sequencing platform. Alongside the repertoire data, information on donor age, sex, ethnicity and CMV serostatus was compiled. Class I and class II HLA loci were covered by the typing at four-digit resolution. The study aimed to test whether cataloging public T cell receptors could reveal signatures of past pathogen exposure. Typing coverage differed by locus: A, B, C, DRB1 and DQB1 were typed in roughly 620-640 donors, DQA1 in approximately 520, DPA1 in 600 to 610, and DPB1 in approximately 450. Of the roughly 400 genotyped donors, 65% to 90% fell in the genetic ancestry cluster associated with self-reported Caucasian donors. The study profiled the T cell repertoires of 666 subjects by immunosequencing and related them to cytomegalovirus serostatus. Roughly 320 gigabases of sequencing data and tens of millions of unique TCR sequences made up an early release that covered approximately 700 HLA-typed donors. To predict cytomegalovirus infection status, the study brought together high-throughput TCR immunosequencing, statistical association of individual TCRs with disease status, and machine learning.

A word on this clone: Its antigen is unknown.

Study-wide conclusions, independent of this receptor: For the cohort, immune exposure information was limited to CMV serostatus. Because HLA typing was missing for some donors at each locus, association tests included only the typed subset. The sequencing pipeline was judged likely to have produced a cluster of highly shared sequence variants as a technical artifact. An earlier analysis of approximately 590 of the donors showed that most TCR beta V segments appeared in productive rearrangements either about 87% or about 30% of the time, which broadly matched IMGT annotations. This cohort had only TCR beta chains sequenced, and the lack of alpha or paired-chain data limited which features could be detected. Linkage disequilibrium might explain the correlated functional status among segregating V segments, but an unknown experimental factor could not be ruled out. A further reported finding was that TCR beta sequences accurately predicted the HLA-A and HLA-B alleles for most subjects in the first cohort. An association between a missense DCLRE1C variant and V-gene and J-gene trimming of TCR beta chains was found in a later genetic analysis and replicated in an independent cohort. Cytomegalovirus status was reported to be diagnosed by the classifier with high specificity and sensitivity in both the original and validation cohorts. A later analysis associated about 17,000 TCR beta sequences with specific HLA alleles at a false discovery rate of 0.05. Several of the top co-occurrence clusters appeared to be linked to parvovirus B19, influenza, CMV and Epstein-Barr virus, according to a later analysis. According to a later genetic analysis, donors in an Asian-associated ancestry cluster had fewer N-insertions in productive TCRs than the roughly 670-donor mean. A total of 150 or so TCR beta chains were listed by the study as associated with cytomegalovirus. Because the 87-base-pair reads could not distinguish some IMGT-functional V segments, including TRBV6-2 and TRBV6-3, those segments were excluded. According to a later analysis, most CMV-associated TCR beta chains appeared to be HLA-restricted, and the HLA associations seemed to be driven largely by CMV exposure. Because counts were too low, roughly 17 rarely observed V segments, including chromosome 9 orphons, were left out of the earlier analysis of several hundred of the donors. In vitro tests confirmed that a few of the cytomegalovirus-associated TCR beta chains recognize cytomegalovirus antigens. According to a later analysis, TCR association rates differed among HLA loci, with DRB1 alleles showing the most associated TCRs and HLA-C alleles showing the fewest. Strong co-occurrence of HLA alleles, especially DR and DQ, made assigning TCR associations to individual alleles difficult. Sequencing depth was assumed to be roughly uniform across donors in the presence/absence analyses, though that assumption may not hold. Most TCR sequences were seen in very few donors, while some public TCRs were found in many individuals. According to the authors, the approach could potentially be generalized to other disease states and immunological phenotypes. In a later analysis, HLA-associated TCR beta chains showed more clonal expansion and lower generation probabilities than non-associated chains that were equally common.

In total, approximately 610 healthy bone marrow donors made up the cohort. Cohort members were all nominally healthy when sampled, although unrecorded immune exposures were likely present. The donor tested CMV seronegative, placing the donor among the 350 or so seronegative members of the cohort. A peripheral blood sample was collected from each donor, and TCR beta sequencing was performed on peripheral blood mononuclear cells. Genomic DNA was extracted from the blood cell samples with the Qiagen DNeasy Blood Extraction Kit. V is cut back by 0 bases and J by 3 bases, with 7 bases in the junction unmatched. Inclusive of the bounding cysteine and phenylalanine, the CDR3 is 16 residues long. Only the CDR3 DNA stays, 48 bases, in frame from base 1. CDR1 and CDR2, looked up from the germline V gene, are SGHRS and YFSETQ. Libraries were made using the immunoSEQ multiplex PCR assay. For the multiplex PCR, a mixture combining 60 forward primers for TCR Vbeta segments and 13 reverse primers for TCR Jbeta segments was used. A multiplex PCR assay on genomic DNA amplified the CDR3 region of rearranged TCR beta genes. On the Illumina HiSeq System, the amplified TCR beta libraries were sequenced as 87-base-pair reads. Per the source publication's procedure: A later analysis tallied 75 million to 95 million unique TCR beta chains across the 666 repertoires, and around 9.9 million of those chains were shared by two or more donors. A nearest-neighbor algorithm error-corrected the raw reads and collapsed the reads into unique sequences, merging closely related sequences to remove PCR and sequencing errors. To assign V, D and J gene segments, CDR3 sequences were aligned to IMGT reference sequences. For a sequence to be retained, a match of at least six nucleotides to both a V gene segment and a J gene segment was required. Rearrangements were called productive when the CDR3 lacked stop codons and stayed in frame with V and J; all others were non-productive. Following IMGT convention, CDR3 was defined as the stretch from the second conserved V-encoded cysteine up to the conserved J-encoded phenylalanine. Sequences without an unambiguous match to a single V gene segment were excluded from the earlier analysis of several hundred of the donors. In an earlier analysis of approximately 560 of the donors, a V segment was called functional when productive rearrangements were above 56.7%, and segregating when the standard deviation between donors exceeded 5%. A statistical classification framework was built for diagnosing cytomegalovirus status from the catalog of TCR beta chain sequences. V and J gene assignment, in a later analysis, came from comparing TCR nucleotide sequences with IMGT/GENE-DB human TR gene sequences. In a later analysis, CDR3 sequences and most-parsimonious VDJ recombination scenarios were assigned using the TCRdist pipeline. In a later analysis, every TCR beta chain was defined by the combination of its CDR3 amino acid sequence and its V-gene family, and reads without a unique V-gene family were dropped. To address suspected cross-contamination and a sequencing artifact, a later analysis removed 592 highly shared, low-generation-probability nucleotide sequences. A later analysis calculated a clonal expansion index for each public chain from normalized within-repertoire ranks of inferred template counts. In a later analysis, generation probabilities were computed using a VDJ recombination model fitted to out-of-frame rearrangements, and the results were checked against IGoR. A later analysis scored TCR-TCR, TCR-HLA and TCR-CMV co-occurrence with hypergeometric tests, applying a repertoire-size bias correction to TCR pairs. In a later analysis, false discovery rates were estimated by permuting HLA or CMV assignments 20 times. A later analysis grouped co-occurring TCRs with DBSCAN, adding TCRdist sequence similarity when clustering within HLA-allele-positive subsets. Co-occurrence clustering excluded repertoires with fewer than 30,000 or more than 120,000 public chains, plus five with anomalous nucleotide sharing. What TCRdb holds here is the immuneACCESS table cut down to in-frame rearrangements. Part of the clones is not present; checked against another copy, under half of the missing clones reflect an unresolved V gene, and the others are unexplained. The V and J calls and clone size were taken over from that table, and D and trimming were inferred from the DNA. The sample has 65,000 to 85,000 clones on record. In total, the top ten clones hold 1.5% of the sample.

The rearrangement joined TRBV5-1 to TRBJ2-7; 9 bases in between match TRBD1. The sequenced sample was PBMCs. The source of this sequence is a woman aged 55-75 years in good health and CMV-seronegative. The DNA sequence is TGCGCCAGCAGCTTGGGGGGGACAGGGCCCCGCTACGAGCAGTACTTC. Its product reads: CASSLGGTGPRYEQYF.